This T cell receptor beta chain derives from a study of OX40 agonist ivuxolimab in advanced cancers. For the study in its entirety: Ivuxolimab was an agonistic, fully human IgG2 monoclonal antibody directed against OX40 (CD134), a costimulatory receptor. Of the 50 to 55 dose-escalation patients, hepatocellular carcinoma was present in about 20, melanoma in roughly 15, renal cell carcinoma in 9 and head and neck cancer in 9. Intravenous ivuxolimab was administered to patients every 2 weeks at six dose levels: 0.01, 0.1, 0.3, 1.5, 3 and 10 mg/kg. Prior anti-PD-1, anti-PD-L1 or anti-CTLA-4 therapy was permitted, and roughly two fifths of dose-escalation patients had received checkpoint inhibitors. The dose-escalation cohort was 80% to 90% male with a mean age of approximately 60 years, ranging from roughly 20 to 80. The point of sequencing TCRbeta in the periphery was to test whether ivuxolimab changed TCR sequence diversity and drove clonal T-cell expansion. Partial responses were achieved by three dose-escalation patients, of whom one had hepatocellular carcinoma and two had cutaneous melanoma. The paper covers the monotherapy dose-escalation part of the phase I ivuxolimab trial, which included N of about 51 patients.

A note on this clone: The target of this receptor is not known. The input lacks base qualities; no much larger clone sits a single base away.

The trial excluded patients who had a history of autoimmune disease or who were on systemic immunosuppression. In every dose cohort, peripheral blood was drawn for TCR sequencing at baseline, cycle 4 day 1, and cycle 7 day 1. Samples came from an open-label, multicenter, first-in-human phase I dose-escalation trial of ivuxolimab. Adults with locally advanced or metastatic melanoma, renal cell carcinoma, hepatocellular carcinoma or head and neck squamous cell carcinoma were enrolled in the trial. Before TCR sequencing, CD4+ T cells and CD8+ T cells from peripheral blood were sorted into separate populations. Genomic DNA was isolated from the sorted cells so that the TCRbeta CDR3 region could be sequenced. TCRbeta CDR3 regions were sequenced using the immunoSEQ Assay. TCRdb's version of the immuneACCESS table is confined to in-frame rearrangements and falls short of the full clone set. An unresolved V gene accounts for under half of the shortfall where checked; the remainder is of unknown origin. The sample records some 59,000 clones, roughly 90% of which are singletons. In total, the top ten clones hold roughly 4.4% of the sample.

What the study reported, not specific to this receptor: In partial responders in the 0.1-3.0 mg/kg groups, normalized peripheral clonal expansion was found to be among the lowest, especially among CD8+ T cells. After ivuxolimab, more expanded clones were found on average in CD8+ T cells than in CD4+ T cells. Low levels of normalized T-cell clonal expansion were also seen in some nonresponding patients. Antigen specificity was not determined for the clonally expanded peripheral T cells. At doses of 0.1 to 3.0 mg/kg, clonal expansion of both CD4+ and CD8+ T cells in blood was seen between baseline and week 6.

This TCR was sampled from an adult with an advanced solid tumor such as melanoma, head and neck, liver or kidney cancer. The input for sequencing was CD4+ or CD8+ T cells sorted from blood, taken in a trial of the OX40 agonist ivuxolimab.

CDR3 sequence: CASSLASTDTQYF. The nucleotides read TGTGCCAGCAGTTTGGCGTCCACAGATACGCAGTATTTT. Recombination linked TRBV7-9 to TRBJ2-3, with no confident D gene call. The germline V gene (reference sequence) supplies CDR1 SEHNR and CDR2 FQNEAQ. The CDR3 covers 13 residues, taking in both the cysteine and the phenylalanine. The sequence is cut down to CDR3 DNA, 39 bases in frame from base 1. V is shortened by 6 bases, J by 2 bases, and the region joining them spans 9 bases.